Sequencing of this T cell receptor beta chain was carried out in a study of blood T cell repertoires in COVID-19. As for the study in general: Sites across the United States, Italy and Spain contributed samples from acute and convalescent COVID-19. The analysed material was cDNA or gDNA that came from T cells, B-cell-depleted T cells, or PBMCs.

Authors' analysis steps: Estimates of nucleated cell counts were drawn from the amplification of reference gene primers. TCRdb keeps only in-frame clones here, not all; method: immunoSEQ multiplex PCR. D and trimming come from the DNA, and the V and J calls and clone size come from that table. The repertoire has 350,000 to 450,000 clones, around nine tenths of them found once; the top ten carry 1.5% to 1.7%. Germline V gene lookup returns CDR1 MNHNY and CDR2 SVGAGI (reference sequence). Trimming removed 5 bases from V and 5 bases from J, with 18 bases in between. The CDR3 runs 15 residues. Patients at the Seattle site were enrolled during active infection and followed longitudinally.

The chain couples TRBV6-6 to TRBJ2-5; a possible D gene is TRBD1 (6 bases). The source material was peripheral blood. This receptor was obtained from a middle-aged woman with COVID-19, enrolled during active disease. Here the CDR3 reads CASSPGVYARETQYF. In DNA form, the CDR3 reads TGTGCCAGCAGTCCAGGGGTTTACGCTCGGGAGACCCAGTACTTC.